These 17 T cell receptor beta chains came from one sample sequenced in a study of CD4 and CD8 cells across lung adenocarcinoma regions (dated by TCRdb to 2017 to 2018). The library was built by means of PCR. These reads were obtained on a HiSeq X Ten. TCRdb reworked the public reads: Q25 trimming with fastp, MiXCR clone assembly, productive beta chains retained. CDR3 protein duplicates are merged, each entry listing the most common genes and DNA. The sample table lists about 12,000 distinct CDR3 sequences, under 75% of them with a count of one. The ten top clones hold roughly 40% of the sample. The sequenced material came from CD8+ T cells from the margin of a lung tumor. What the cell subset or site label conveys for this sample: tumor margin region. The receptor source for this set is a female donor with lung adenocarcinoma. The CD4 and CD8 labels of this study may be unreliable.

This clonotype was seen a few times. The chain joins TRBV10-1 to TRBJ2-1; TRBD1 matches 7 bases. CDR1 is WNHNN, CDR2 SYGVQD, per germline (reference sequence). V lost 7 bases to trimming and J lost 9 bases; unmatched junction nucleotides: 12. This CDR3 contains 14 residues. DNA of the CDR3: TGCGCCAGCACCGGGACAGAAGGGTTCGGTGAGCAGTTCTTC. Amino acids: CASTGTEGFGEQFF.

Judged by abundance, this clonotype is hyperexpanded. V usage is TRBV6-1 and J usage is TRBJ2-1; D remains ambiguous. CDR1 MNHNS and CDR2 SASEGT come from the germline V gene. V was trimmed by 3 bases and J by 4 bases, leaving 10 bases between them. The CDR3 is 14 amino acids. The CDR3 reads CASSDLEPYNEQFF. The CDR3 nucleotides read TGTGCCAGCAGTGATTTGGAGCCTTACAATGAGCAGTTCTTC.

This chain uses TRBV12-3 or TRBV12-4 with TRBJ2-5; 9 bases map to TRBD2. Trimming removed 1 base from V and 8 bases from J; junction bases left unmatched: 5. CDR3 length equals 14 residues. The CDR3 loop reads CASSLGGLAVTQYF. DNA of the CDR3: TGTGCCAGCAGTTTAGGGGGACTAGCAGTAACCCAGTACTTC.

By share, this clonotype ranks as medium-sized. The J gene is TRBJ1-2, the V gene TRBV6-1; D not certain. V was pared by 1 base and J by 2 bases, with 11 bases between. This CDR3 contains 15 residues. Germline lookup yields CDR1 MNHNS and CDR2 SASEGT. For the CDR3, the DNA is TGTGCCAGCAGTGAAGTGTTGGGTAGAAACTATGGCTACACCTTC. It translates to CASSEVLGRNYGYTF.

As regards this clonotype: Relative to the germline gene, one junction end is altered; a read error may explain this. This chain joins TRBV6-1 and TRBJ2-3, with D maybe TRBD2 (7 bases). This CDR3 is built from 15 residues. Germline loops: CDR1 MNHNS, CDR2 SASEGT. CDR3 loop: CASGPGGGGQETQYF. The CDR3 bases are TGTGCCAGCGGGCCGGGGGGCGGGGGACAAGAGACGCAGTATTTC.

The chain couples TRBV25-1 to TRBJ2-1; no clear D. The CDR3 is 15 amino acids. Germline V gives CDR1 MGHDK, CDR2 SYGVNS. The V end was cut by 1 base, the J end by 0 bases, with 7 bases between. The CDR3 DNA follows: TGTGCCAGCAGTGAATCTAGAGCCTCCTACAATGAGCAGTTCTTC. Its protein product is CASSESRASYNEQFF.

This clonotype was observed a single time. An end of the junction does not agree with germline; a read error may underlie this. The chain carries TRBV6-1 and TRBJ2-3; D assignment may be TRBD1 or TRBD2 (5 bases each). In germline, CDR1 is MNHNS, CDR2 SASEGT. The CDR3 totals 14 residues. In DNA, the CDR3 is TGTGCGGGCAGTGAAGCCCGGGGCACAGATACGCAGTATTTC. As protein: CAGSEARGTDTQYF.

This clonotype has a single count. CDR3 loop: CASKRRNEQFF. The DNA of the CDR3 is TGTGCCAGCAAGAGGCGAAATGAGCAGTTCTTC. The V call is TRBV6-1, the J call TRBJ2-5; D is unclear. The better agreement between TRBJ2-1 and the DNA end casts doubt on the J call. There are 11 residues in the CDR3. Germline values: CDR1 MNHNS, CDR2 SASEGT.

The chain recombines TRBV6-1 with TRBJ1-2; 9 nucleotides agree with TRBD1. Trimming took 5 bases from V and 8 from J; bases not matched to a gene: 21. The germline V gene encodes CDR1 MNHNS and CDR2 SASEGT. The CDR3 spans 18 residues. CDR3 in DNA: TGTGCCAGCAGTAGGAACAGGGACAGGGCCGTTCCCTTGGGAGGCTACACCTTC. Its protein product is CASSRNRDRAVPLGGYTF.

Notes on this clonotype: At one end, the junction sequence differs from germline, possibly due to a read error. This chain connects TRBV6-1 to TRBJ2-3, with 8 bases identical to TRBD2. CDR1 MNHNS and CDR2 SASEGT come from the germline V gene. The CDR3 loop spans 16 amino acids. The CDR3 protein is CASGGSGGRATDTQYF. The CDR3 coding sequence is TGTGCCAGCGGGGGGAGCGGGGGCCGAGCCACAGATACCCAGTACTTT.

V and J are TRBV6-1 and TRBJ2-7, with 10 bases identical to TRBD1. The end of the DNA fits TRBJ2-1 better, so the J call may be wrong. CDR1 is MNHNS and CDR2 is SASEGT in the germline V gene. The CDR3 spans 15 residues. The CDR3 reads CASTLSSTGGKTQFF. The CDR3 DNA reads as TGTGCCAGCACCCTCTCGTCGACAGGGGGCAAGACCCAGTTCTTC.

The table lists this clonotype with many counts. The chain recombines TRBV7-6 with TRBJ2-1; D might be TRBD2 (5 bases). The J call may not be correct, given that the DNA end is closer to TRBJ2-5. The CDR3 has 15 amino acids. CDR1 is SGHVS, CDR2 FNYEAQ, per germline. CDR3 protein: CASSNVGDVRETQYF. CDR3 nucleotide sequence: TGTGCCAGCAGCAATGTCGGGGATGTACGGGAGACCCAGTACTTC.

The chain joins TRBV12-3 or TRBV12-4 to TRBJ2-5; 7 nucleotides align to TRBD2. This CDR3 region has 15 residues. Trimming removed 7 bases from V and 5 bases from J; junction bases left unmatched: 13. The CDR3 sequence is CASIRGRHGGETQYF. The CDR3 coding sequence is TGTGCCAGCATTAGGGGACGCCACGGGGGGGAGACCCAGTACTTC.

A word on this clonotype: The junction does not match germline at one end; this may be a read error. This chain joins TRBV10-1 and TRBJ2-4; D gene uncertain. This CDR3 region has 15 residues. Germline CDR1 WNHNN, CDR2 SYGVQD (reference sequence). CDR3 sequence (DNA): TGCGCCAGCAGTGAGTCGCTACGAGACAAAGACATTCAGTACTTC. Amino acids: CASSESLRDKDIQYF.

The V call is TRBV6-1, the J call TRBJ2-1; 10 bases fit TRBD2. CDR1 MNHNS and CDR2 SASEGT come from the germline V gene. The CDR3 length is 17 residues. V shed 7 bases and J 9 bases; nucleotides not matched to a gene: 18. This CDR3 reads CASIRTSGHLGPPEQFF. Written as DNA, the CDR3 is TGTGCCAGCATCAGGACTAGCGGCCACCTGGGGCCCCCTGAGCAGTTCTTC.

This clonotype was counted a few times. The rearrangement uses TRBV9 and TRBJ2-5; a weak D match, TRBD2 (6 bases). The CDR3 is made up of 15 amino acids. V was shortened by 5 bases and J by 5 bases, with 19 bases between the two germline ends. Germline V gene data show CDR1 as SGDLS and CDR2 as YYNGEE. The CDR3 sequence is CASSRTPGSGETQYF. CDR3 nucleotides: TGTGCCAGCAGTCGAACCCCCGGGAGCGGGGAGACCCAGTACTTC. Filled out from reference TRBV9 and TRBJ2-5, the complete variable domain reads DSGVTQTPKHLITATGQRVTLRCSPRSGDLSVYWYQQSLDQGLQFLIQYYNGEERAKGNILERFSAQQFPDLHSELNLSSLELGDSALYFCASSRTPGSGETQYFGPGTRLLVL.

J is TRBJ1-1 and V is TRBV4-1; D not resolved. This CDR3 contains 14 residues. V lost 4 bases, J lost 6 bases, and 15 bases lay in between. CDR1 and CDR2 from the germline V gene are MGHRA and YSYEKL. CDR3 sequence reads: CASSPRRGRAEAFF. The DNA of the CDR3 is TGCGCCAGCAGCCCGAGGCGGGGAAGAGCTGAAGCTTTCTTT.